The 26 T cell receptor beta chains given below trace back to one sample, sequenced in a study of OX40 agonist ivuxolimab in advanced cancers. The library was produced with the immunoSEQ multiplex PCR assay. Here the immuneACCESS table is served through TCRdb, limited to in-frame sequences with V and J called. Missing clones are a known gap in these copies; in checked studies unresolved V genes cover under half, and the rest lacks a known reason. The sample data list about 80,000 clones, and approximately 85% of these were observed just once. Of the sample, 2% to 2.5% is held by the ten largest clones. The sequencing used CD4+ or CD8+ T cells sorted from blood, collected in a trial of the OX40 agonist ivuxolimab. These receptors all come from an adult with an advanced solid tumor such as melanoma, head and neck, liver or kidney cancer.

In this sample, this clone turned up once. The CDR3 nucleotides read TGCGCCAGCAGCTTAACCACAGATACGCAGTATTTT. Amino acid sequence: CASSLTTDTQYF. V is TRBV5-1 and J is TRBJ2-3; no definite D call. CDR3 length: 12 residues. Trimming pared 2 bases from V and 2 bases from J, leaving 3 bases between. The germline V gene encodes CDR1 SGHRS and CDR2 YFSETQ.

J is TRBJ1-5 and V is TRBV2; tentative D call: TRBD1 (5 bases). Trimming left V 7 bases short and J 1 base short, with 14 bases between. The germline gives CDR1 SNHLY, CDR2 FYNNEI. This CDR3 contains 15 residues. The CDR3 loop reads CASTERGSSNQPQHF. DNA for the CDR3: TGTGCCAGCACCGAACGGGGGAGCAGCAATCAGCCCCAGCATTTT.

The chain links TRBV4-3 to TRBJ1-5; 8 nucleotides line up with TRBD1. The CDR3 runs to 15 residues. J gave up 6 bases and V 0 bases, and 4 bases lay outside the gene matches. CDR1 and CDR2 from the germline V gene are LGHNA and YSLEER. DNA of the CDR3: TGCGCCAGCAGCCAAGACCAGACAGGGGTTCAGCCCCAGCATTTT. Protein sequence: CASSQDQTGVQPQHF.

The rearrangement links TRBV5-1 to TRBJ2-7, with 7 bases identical to TRBD1. This CDR3 spans 17 amino acids. From germline, CDR1 is SGHRS and CDR2 YFSETQ. J lost 1 base, V lost 3 bases, and 13 bases had no gene match. CDR3 nucleotide sequence: TGCGCCAGCAGCTCCAAATTCGGACAGGAGGTATCCTACGAGCAGTACTTC. Translating gives CASSSKFGQEVSYEQYF.

V usage is TRBV10-2 and J usage is TRBJ1-1, with D unclear. Germline CDR1 WSHSY, CDR2 SAAADI. The length of the CDR3 is 12 residues. V lost 7 bases and J 2 bases, leaving 8 bases between the germline ends. CDR3 DNA: TGCGCCAGCAAAAAGGGAAACACTGAAGCTTTCTTT. This translates into CASKKGNTEAFF.

The chain has TRBV29-1 and TRBJ2-3, with D unclear. This CDR3 is built from 12 residues. Germline V gene sequence: CDR1 SQVTM, CDR2 ANQGSEA. V lost 4 bases and J 4 bases, leaving 9 bases between the germline ends. In DNA, the CDR3 is TGCAGCGTTGTGTCTAGGTCAGATACGCAGTATTTT. It codes for CSVVSRSDTQYF.

This clone was seen just once. The chain couples TRBV5-1 to TRBJ2-3; TRBD1 matches 8 bases. The CDR3 extends over 13 amino acids. The ends lost 5 bases at V and 5 bases at J; junction bases unmatched: 4. Germline V gene lookup returns CDR1 SGHRS and CDR2 YFSETQ. CDR3 DNA sequence: TGCGCCAGCAGTAACAGGGGGGAAGATACGCAGTATTTT. Its protein product is CASSNRGEDTQYF. Variable domain in full (rest from reference TRBV5-1 and TRBJ2-3): KAGVTQTPRYLIKTRGQQVTLSCSPISGHRSVSWYQQTPGQGLQFLFEYFSETQRNKGNFPGRFSGRQFSNSRSEMNVSTLELGDSALYLCASSNRGEDTQYFGPGTRLTVL.

J is TRBJ2-2 and V is TRBV18, with a weak D call TRBD1 (6 bases). The V gene lost 2 bases and the J gene lost 2 bases, with 15 bases spanning the gap. CDR1 is KGHSH and CDR2 is LQKENI in the germline V gene. CDR3 length: 17 residues. The CDR3 region is CASSPITTGVNTGELFF. CDR3 nucleotides: TGTGCCAGCTCACCAATTACGACAGGCGTCAACACCGGGGAGCTGTTTTTT.

The chain has TRBV28 and TRBJ1-5, with TRBD1 as a possible D gene (5 bases). The CDR3 is made up of 17 amino acids. Trimming cost V 10 bases and J 4 bases, with 26 bases left between them. Germline CDR1 reads MDHEN; CDR2 reads SYDVKM. The CDR3 DNA follows: TGTGCCACCCGACGGCAGCAGGGAAAGGTTTGGAATCAGCCCCAGCATTTT. Its translation: CATRRQQGKVWNQPQHF.

The chain combines TRBV28 with TRBJ1-5; D perhaps matches TRBD1 (5 bases). V was pared by 8 bases and J by 6 bases, with 11 bases between. The CDR3 is made up of 12 amino acids. Germline V gives CDR1 MDHEN, CDR2 SYDVKM. CDR3 bases: TGTGCCAGCTGGGGGGGAGCTCAGCCCCAGCATTTT. Its translation is CASWGGAQPQHF.

This chain links TRBV19 with TRBJ2-2; unclear D gene. Germline values: CDR1 LNHDA, CDR2 SQIVND (reference sequence). The CDR3 covers 14 residues. With 6 bases removed from V and 2 bases from J, the gap between germline ends came to 10 bases. CDR3 bases: TGTGCCAGTAGCAGAAGCAGAAACACCGGGGAGCTGTTTTTT. Its protein product is CASSRSRNTGELFF.

This clone was seen more than once but under ten times. The chain recombines TRBV18 with TRBJ1-2, with D perhaps matching TRBD1 (6 bases). V lost 0 bases, J lost 5 bases, and 13 bases lay in between. The CDR3 is 15 residues long. Germline V gives CDR1 KGHSH, CDR2 LQKENI. CDR3 bases: TGTGCCAGCTCACCACCGGCAGGGGACGGATATGGCTACACCTTC. Protein product: CASSPPAGDGYGYTF.

The chain couples TRBV7-2 to TRBJ1-3; D is unclear. The CDR3 runs to 13 residues. Looked up from germline, CDR1 is SGHTA and CDR2 is FQGNSA. Trimming took off 7 bases at V and 2 bases at J, with 9 bases between the two ends. The CDR3, as DNA: TGTGCCAGCACCTCTCTCACTGGAAACACCATATATTTT. As protein: CASTSLTGNTIYF.

This clone was picked up one time. V is TRBV9 and J is TRBJ1-1, with D uncertain. The CDR3 contains 15 residues. Trimming pared 0 bases from V and 1 base from J, leaving 10 bases between. Germline loops: CDR1 SGDLS, CDR2 YYNGEE. CDR3 residues: CASSVGSRENTEAFF. CDR3 in DNA: TGTGCCAGCAGCGTAGGATCTCGGGAGAACACTGAAGCTTTCTTT.

This clone was recorded a few times. The chain carries TRBV11-2 and TRBJ1-1; the D is unclear. The CDR3 has 16 residues. The V end was cut by 0 bases, the J end by 2 bases, with 13 bases between. CDR1 is SGHAT, CDR2 FQNNGV, per germline. The CDR3 sequence: CASSLEFGRRNTEAFF. The CDR3 DNA follows: TGTGCCAGCAGCTTAGAGTTTGGCAGGCGAAACACTGAAGCTTTCTTT.

V and J are TRBV11-2 and TRBJ1-5; TRBD1 is a possible D gene (5 bases). Germline V gene data show CDR1 as SGHAT and CDR2 as FQNNGV. Trimming took 5 bases from V and 3 from J, leaving 17 bases between them. The CDR3 contains 16 residues. CDR3 in amino acids: CASSQGGSGLNQPQHF. The DNA for the CDR3 is TGTGCCAGCAGCCAGGGTGGGTCGGGGCTCAATCAGCCCCAGCATTTT.

The V call is TRBV6-5, the J call TRBJ2-2; D is possibly TRBD2 (5 bases). Germline values: CDR1 MNHEY, CDR2 SVGAGI. This CDR3 comprises 13 residues. V was cut by 8 bases and J by 2 bases, with 9 bases left in between. CDR3 sequence: CASGRTNTGELFF. In DNA form, the CDR3 reads TGTGCCAGCGGACGGACTAACACCGGGGAGCTGTTTTTT.

The CDR3, as DNA: TGTGCCTGGGGCCGACAGGGGACCAAAGCTTTCTTT. This translates into CAWGRQGTKAFF. The rearrangement uses TRBV30 and TRBJ1-1, with 8 bases identical to TRBD1. The CDR3 spans 12 residues. The germline CDR1 and CDR2 sequences are GTSNPN and SVGIG (reference sequence). V was clipped by 5 bases and J by 9 bases; unmatched bases: 8.

The rearrangement uses TRBV27 and TRBJ1-2; no clear D gene. The germline CDR1 and CDR2 sequences are MNHEY and SMNVEV (reference sequence). This CDR3 region has 13 residues. The ends were cut back, 3 bases at V and 4 bases at J, with 9 bases in the middle. The CDR3 DNA follows: TGTGCCAGCAGTTTCCTTCGTGGCTATGGCTACACCTTC. It encodes CASSFLRGYGYTF.

DNA for the CDR3: TGTGCCAGTCGACCGGGGACAGGGTCGAGCTGGATGAACACTGAAGCTTTCTTT. The encoded protein is CASRPGTGSSWMNTEAFF. The chain uses TRBV19 and TRBJ1-1; 9 positions match TRBD1. Germline CDR1 and CDR2: LNHDA and SQIVND (reference sequence). The CDR3 extends over 18 amino acids. V lost 8 bases and J lost 0; bases outside the gene matches: 16. Full variable domain (remainder filled in from reference TRBV19 and TRBJ1-1): DGGITQSPKYLFRKEGQNVTLSCEQNLNHDAMYWYRQDPGQGLRLIYYSQIVNDFQKGDIAEGYSVSREKKESFPLTVTSAQKNPTAFYLCASRPGTGSSWMNTEAFFGQGTRLTVV.

The chain's CDR3 is CASSLVEQSYEQYF. The CDR3 DNA reads as TGTGCCAGCAGCTTAGTAGAGCAGTCCTACGAGCAGTACTTC. The chain is built from TRBV7-8 and TRBJ2-7; no firm D call. The CDR3 is 14 amino acids. V lost 1 base, J lost 1 base, and 8 bases lay in between. Germline CDR1 SGHVS, CDR2 FQNEAQ.

This clone came up once. V gene TRBV4-2 combines with J gene TRBJ2-6, with D possibly being TRBD1 or TRBD2 (5 bases each). Germline V gives CDR1 LGHNA, CDR2 YNFKEQ. V was cut by 1 base and J by 0 bases, with 10 bases left in between. The CDR3 has 17 residues. The CDR3 reads CASSQAGAASGANVLTF. In DNA, the CDR3 is TGTGCCAGCAGCCAAGCCGGGGCAGCCTCTGGGGCCAACGTCCTGACTTTC.

V usage is TRBV5-1 and J usage is TRBJ2-7, with 8 bases identical to TRBD1. This CDR3 is 15 amino acids long. The V gene's germline CDR1 is SGHRS and CDR2 YFSETQ. Trimming took 4 bases from V and 0 from J; bases not matched to a gene: 6. CDR3 loop: CASSTWTGNSYEQYF. The CDR3 DNA is TGCGCCAGCAGCACCTGGACAGGGAACTCCTACGAGCAGTACTTC.

This chain joins TRBV7-2 and TRBJ2-1, with D possibly being TRBD2 (5 bases). The CDR3 sequence is 15 residues long. Germline CDR1 SGHTA, CDR2 FQGNSA. V lost 1 base and J lost 5, with 12 bases in between. The CDR3 DNA is TGTGCCAGCAGCTTAGTATTTGGGCGGGACAATGAGCAGTTCTTC. Residues: CASSLVFGRDNEQFF.

The rearrangement joins TRBV28 to TRBJ2-5, with 7 bases that match TRBD2. Trimming removed 5 bases from V and 4 bases from J; junction bases left unmatched: 13. This CDR3 has 16 residues. Germline CDR1 MDHEN, CDR2 SYDVKM. The CDR3 reads CASSDRKGPGGETQYF. In DNA form, the CDR3 reads TGTGCCAGCAGTGATAGAAAGGGACCGGGGGGAGAGACCCAGTACTTC.

The rearrangement uses TRBV30 and TRBJ2-1; either TRBD1 or TRBD2 may supply D (5 bases each). The CDR3 runs 15 residues. V was shortened by 3 bases and J by 2 bases, with 14 bases between the two germline ends. Germline CDR1 and CDR2: GTSNPN and SVGIG (reference sequence). The CDR3 DNA sequence: TGTGCCTGGAGGCCCTGGGGGAAGGCCTACAATGAGCAGTTCTTC. Its translation is CAWRPWGKAYNEQFF.